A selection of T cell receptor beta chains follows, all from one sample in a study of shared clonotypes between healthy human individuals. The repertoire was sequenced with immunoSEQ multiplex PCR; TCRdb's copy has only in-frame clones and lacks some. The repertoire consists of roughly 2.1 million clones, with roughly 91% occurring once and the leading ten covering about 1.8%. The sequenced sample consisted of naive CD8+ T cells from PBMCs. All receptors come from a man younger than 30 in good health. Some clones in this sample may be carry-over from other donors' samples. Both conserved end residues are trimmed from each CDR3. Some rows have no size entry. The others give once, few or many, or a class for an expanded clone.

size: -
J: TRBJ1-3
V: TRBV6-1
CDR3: ASSEAVYSGNTIY

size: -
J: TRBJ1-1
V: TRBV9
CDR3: ASSPYGQANTEAF

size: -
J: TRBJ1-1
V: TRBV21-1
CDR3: ASSKEKVDQKKTEAF

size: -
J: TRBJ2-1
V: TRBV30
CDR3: AWSQRASGPYNEQF

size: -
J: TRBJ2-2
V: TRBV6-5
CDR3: ASRILQGEELF

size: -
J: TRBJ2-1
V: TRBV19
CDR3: ASSIAGGGSNEQF

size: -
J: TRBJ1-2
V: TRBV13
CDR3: ASSTRQGARYGYT

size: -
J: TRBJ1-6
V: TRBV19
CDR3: ASSIGTVRNSPLH

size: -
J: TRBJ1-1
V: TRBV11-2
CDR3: ASSLAAGGMGTEAF

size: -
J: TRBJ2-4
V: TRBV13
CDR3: ASSQNRGGGNIQY

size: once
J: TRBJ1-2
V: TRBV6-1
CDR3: ASSEAAWDRVYISYGYT

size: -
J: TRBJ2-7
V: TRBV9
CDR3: ASSVGTSGSFEQY

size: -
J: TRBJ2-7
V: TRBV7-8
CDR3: ASSLTRDRREQY

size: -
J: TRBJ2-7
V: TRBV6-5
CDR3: ASSYATGGEQY

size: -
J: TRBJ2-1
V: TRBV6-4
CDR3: ASSELVASINEQF

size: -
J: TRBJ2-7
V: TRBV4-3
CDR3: ASSHRQGYEQY

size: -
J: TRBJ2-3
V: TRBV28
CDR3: ASSFEPFTGTDTQY

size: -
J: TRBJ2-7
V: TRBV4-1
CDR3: ASSQGGGKGYSYEQY

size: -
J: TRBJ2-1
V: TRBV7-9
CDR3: ASSSEGRGDEQF

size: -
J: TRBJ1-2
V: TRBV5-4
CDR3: ASSDWDSATNYGYT

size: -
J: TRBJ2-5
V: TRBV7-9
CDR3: ASSLPPRGETQY

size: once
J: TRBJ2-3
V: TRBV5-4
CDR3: ASSSPGKTDTQY

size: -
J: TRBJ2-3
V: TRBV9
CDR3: ASSPPLGGTQY

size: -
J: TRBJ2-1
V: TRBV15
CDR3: ATSRDRLSSYNEQF

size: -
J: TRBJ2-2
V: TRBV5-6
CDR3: ASSLSTSGRRGGELF

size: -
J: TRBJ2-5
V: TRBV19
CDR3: ASSANRGAQETQY

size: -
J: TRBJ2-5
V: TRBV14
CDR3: ASSQDRVTGGETQY

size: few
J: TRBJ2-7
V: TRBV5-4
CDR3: ASSWDRSYEQY

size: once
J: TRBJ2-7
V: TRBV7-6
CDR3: ASTVGRGYSYEQY

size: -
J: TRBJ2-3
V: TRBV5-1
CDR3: ASRTPGALTDTQY

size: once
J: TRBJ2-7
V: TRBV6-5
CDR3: ASATGVYEQY

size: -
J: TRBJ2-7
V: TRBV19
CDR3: ASSMGGNSYEQY

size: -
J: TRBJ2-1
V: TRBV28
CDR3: ASSPRDRAINEQF

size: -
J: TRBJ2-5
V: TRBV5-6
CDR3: ASSLTSGKETQY

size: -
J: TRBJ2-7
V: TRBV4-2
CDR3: ASSQAVRERLYEQY

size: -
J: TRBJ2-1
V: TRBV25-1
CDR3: ASSDRGSGQF

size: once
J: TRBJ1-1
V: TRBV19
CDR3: ASSTGHSNTEAF

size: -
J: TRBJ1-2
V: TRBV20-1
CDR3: SAFRSGNT

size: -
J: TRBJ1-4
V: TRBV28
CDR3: AALRTGATNEKLF

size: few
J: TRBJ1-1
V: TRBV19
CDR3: ASSIWSMNTEAF

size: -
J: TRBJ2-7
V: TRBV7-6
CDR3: ASSEGLAGYEQY

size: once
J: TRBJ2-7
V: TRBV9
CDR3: ASSLSRTAPSYEQY

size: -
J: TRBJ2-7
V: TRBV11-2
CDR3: ASSRLYEQY

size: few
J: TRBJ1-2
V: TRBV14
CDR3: ASSPLNTNYGYT